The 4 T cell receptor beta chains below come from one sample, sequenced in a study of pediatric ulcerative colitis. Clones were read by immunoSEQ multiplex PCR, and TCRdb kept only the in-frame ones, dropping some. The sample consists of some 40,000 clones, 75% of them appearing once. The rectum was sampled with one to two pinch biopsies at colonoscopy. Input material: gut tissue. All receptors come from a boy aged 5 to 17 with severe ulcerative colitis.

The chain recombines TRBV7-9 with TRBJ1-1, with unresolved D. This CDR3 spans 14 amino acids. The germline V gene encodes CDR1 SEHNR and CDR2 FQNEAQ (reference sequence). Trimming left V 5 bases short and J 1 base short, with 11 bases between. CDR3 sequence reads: CASSPARENTEAFF. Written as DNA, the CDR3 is TGTGCCAGCAGCCCGGCGAGGGAGAACACTGAAGCTTTCTTT.

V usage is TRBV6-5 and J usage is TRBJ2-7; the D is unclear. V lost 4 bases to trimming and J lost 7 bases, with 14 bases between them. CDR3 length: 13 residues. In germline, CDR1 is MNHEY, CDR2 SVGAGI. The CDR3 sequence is CASSSDRRREQYF. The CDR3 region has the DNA TGTGCCAGCAGTTCGGACCGGCGGCGGGAGCAGTACTTC.

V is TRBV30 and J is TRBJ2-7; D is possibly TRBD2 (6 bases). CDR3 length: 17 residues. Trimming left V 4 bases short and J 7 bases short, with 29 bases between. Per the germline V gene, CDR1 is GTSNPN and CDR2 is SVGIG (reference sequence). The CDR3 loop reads CAWNPLLVGGFLWEQYF. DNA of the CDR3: TGTGCCTGGAACCCCCTTTTAGTTGGGGGGTTCCTCTGGGAGCAGTACTTC.

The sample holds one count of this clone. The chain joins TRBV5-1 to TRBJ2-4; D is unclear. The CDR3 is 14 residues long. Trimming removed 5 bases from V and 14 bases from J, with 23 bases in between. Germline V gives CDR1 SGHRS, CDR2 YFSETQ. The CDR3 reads CASRYNSDDTREYF. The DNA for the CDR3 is TGCGCCAGCAGGTATAACAGCGACGACACGCGAGAGTACTTC.